These T cell receptor beta chains were read from a single sample in a study of OX40 agonist ivuxolimab in advanced cancers. Assay used: immunoSEQ multiplex PCR; TCRdb lists only in-frame clones, some missing. Of 60,000 to 75,000 clones detected, roughly four fifths appear once; the ten largest clones hold 1%. The material sequenced was CD4+ or CD8+ T cells sorted from blood, taken in a trial of the OX40 agonist ivuxolimab. These receptors all stem from an adult with an advanced solid tumor such as melanoma, head and neck, liver or kidney cancer. Both conserved end residues are part of each CDR3.

CDR3aa: CASSSRRSGTEAFF; v_gene: TRBV7-9; j_gene: TRBJ1-1
CDR3aa: CAISEAGIAEAFF; v_gene: TRBV10-3; j_gene: TRBJ1-1
CDR3aa: CASSLTTASSNSPLHF; v_gene: TRBV5-1; j_gene: TRBJ1-6
CDR3aa: CASSPRGQAYYEQYF; v_gene: TRBV19; j_gene: TRBJ2-7
CDR3aa: CASSEAPGQGEKYF; v_gene: TRBV2; j_gene: TRBJ2-7
CDR3aa: CSVEDLGGTAQPLVPQHF; v_gene: TRBV29-1; j_gene: TRBJ1-5
CDR3aa: CASSVSGGRNTQYF; v_gene: TRBV9; j_gene: TRBJ2-3
CDR3aa: CASSVSGQLSTDTQYF; v_gene: TRBV9; j_gene: TRBJ2-3
CDR3aa: CASSPLTEETQYF; v_gene: TRBV5-1; j_gene: TRBJ2-5
CDR3aa: CANPTGKVTGGYTF; v_gene: TRBV19; j_gene: TRBJ1-2
CDR3aa: CASSQAQGWGDGYTF; v_gene: TRBV4-3; j_gene: TRBJ1-2
CDR3aa: CASGFSRTVNTEAFF; v_gene: TRBV12-5; j_gene: TRBJ1-1
CDR3aa: CASSLLARSDNEQFF; v_gene: TRBV5-4; j_gene: TRBJ2-1
CDR3aa: CASSYTRARGSEAFF; v_gene: TRBV6-6; j_gene: TRBJ1-1
CDR3aa: CSVVNYNEQFF; v_gene: TRBV20-1; j_gene: TRBJ2-1
CDR3aa: CASSVGAGTGELFF; v_gene: TRBV9; j_gene: TRBJ2-2
CDR3aa: CASLQGRVDGGELFF; v_gene: TRBV6-1; j_gene: TRBJ2-2
CDR3aa: CASSARGRNEQFF; v_gene: TRBV19; j_gene: TRBJ2-1
CDR3aa: CASSGMAGWGQFF; v_gene: TRBV10-1; j_gene: TRBJ2-1
CDR3aa: CASRGDRVVGKYF; v_gene: TRBV6-6; j_gene: TRBJ2-7
CDR3aa: CASSLEPAAGANVLTF; v_gene: TRBV7-2; j_gene: TRBJ2-6
CDR3aa: CAWSDGRNSPLHF; v_gene: TRBV30; j_gene: TRBJ1-6
CDR3aa: CASSLGLDNEQFF; v_gene: TRBV13; j_gene: TRBJ2-1
CDR3aa: CASSVGQSFTDTQYF; v_gene: TRBV2; j_gene: TRBJ2-3
CDR3aa: CASSLDGVLDEQYF; v_gene: TRBV7-2; j_gene: TRBJ2-7
CDR3aa: CAWRTYAGTQYF; v_gene: TRBV30; j_gene: TRBJ2-5
CDR3aa: CASGGTGNEGTQYF; v_gene: TRBV5-1; j_gene: TRBJ2-5
CDR3aa: CASSLDRDPSSYEQYF; v_gene: TRBV5-4; j_gene: TRBJ2-7
CDR3aa: CASSEWETGFYEQYF; v_gene: TRBV6-1; j_gene: TRBJ2-7
CDR3aa: CAWSVSRGRGYTF; v_gene: TRBV30; j_gene: TRBJ1-2
CDR3aa: CASSHPLVQPQHF; v_gene: TRBV4-1; j_gene: TRBJ1-5
CDR3aa: CSVGELAGDYSYNEQFF; v_gene: TRBV29-1; j_gene: TRBJ2-1
CDR3aa: CASSLAFGGTGELFF; v_gene: TRBV5-5; j_gene: TRBJ2-2
CDR3aa: CASGPEGRETQYF; v_gene: TRBV6-5; j_gene: TRBJ2-5
CDR3aa: CASSRRDRSYEQYF; v_gene: TRBV5-6; j_gene: TRBJ2-7
CDR3aa: CASTSAGPEQFF; v_gene: TRBV2; j_gene: TRBJ2-1
CDR3aa: CASSLMAGSYNEQFF; v_gene: TRBV7-9; j_gene: TRBJ2-1
CDR3aa: CASSPDRGRNTEAFF; v_gene: TRBV5-6; j_gene: TRBJ1-1
CDR3aa: CASSLGYEQYF; v_gene: TRBV27; j_gene: TRBJ2-7
CDR3aa: CASSPGTANTEAFF; v_gene: TRBV5-1; j_gene: TRBJ1-1
CDR3aa: CASSFRGRTEAFF; v_gene: TRBV6-5; j_gene: TRBJ1-1
CDR3aa: CASSQDPRLEIWGGSYNEQFF; v_gene: TRBV14; j_gene: TRBJ2-1
CDR3aa: CASSIAREAFF; v_gene: TRBV19; j_gene: TRBJ1-1
CDR3aa: CASSQTGTQAAFF; v_gene: TRBV25-1; j_gene: TRBJ1-1
CDR3aa: CASRGLGDRGYTEAFF; v_gene: TRBV2; j_gene: TRBJ1-1
CDR3aa: CSVEQYGGPFLYNEQFF; v_gene: TRBV29-1; j_gene: TRBJ2-1
CDR3aa: CASSFGTGKYTQYF; v_gene: TRBV13; j_gene: TRBJ2-3
CDR3aa: CAWVGQANTEAFF; v_gene: TRBV30; j_gene: TRBJ1-1
CDR3aa: CASSLEAGPYEQYF; v_gene: TRBV5-1; j_gene: TRBJ2-7
CDR3aa: CASSSRQGGGYEQYF; v_gene: TRBV11-2; j_gene: TRBJ2-7
CDR3aa: CASSLRTGVNTEAFF; v_gene: TRBV18; j_gene: TRBJ1-1
CDR3aa: CASGQGAVGELFF; v_gene: TRBV6-1; j_gene: TRBJ2-2
CDR3aa: CASSLMGQGGSPLHF; v_gene: TRBV27; j_gene: TRBJ1-6
CDR3aa: CASRAGKNQPQHF; v_gene: TRBV19; j_gene: TRBJ1-5